This T cell receptor beta chain was found in a study of blood T cells in healthy people across ages. This clonotype was counted at least ten times. Primers used in a second PCR of roughly 6 to 12 cycles were a sample-barcoded 5' primer and a J-beta primer mix. TCRdb redid the calling of the 5' RACE reads with MiXCR, one entry per CDR3 protein. Counted here are about 930,000 distinct CDR3 sequences, roughly 28% occurring once; the ten biggest clones make up roughly 10%. Caucasian, healthy and from Russia, the donors were aged between about 6 and 100. These data are also associated with another study on T cells of mothers and their children. Per that paper: The study recruited three healthy Caucasian mothers and their six children as donors. The shaping of TCR recombination output by thymic selection is similar in related and unrelated pairs.

The clonotype comes from a woman aged 40 to 50 in good health. Source material: blood.

CDR3 sequence (DNA): TGTGCCAGCAGCTTCGGGTTGGGCTACGAGCAGTACTTC. Translating it yields CASSFGLGYEQYF. The chain carries TRBV7-3 and TRBJ2-7; D remains ambiguous. CDR1 and CDR2 from the germline V gene are SGHTA and FQGTGA. The CDR3 is 13 amino acids. Deletions cut 3 bases from V and 3 bases from J, with 9 bases between.